This TCR beta chain was recorded in a study of blood T cell repertoires in COVID-19. CDR1 and CDR2 (germline): MNHEY, SVGAGI. Between the trimmed V and J ends, which lost 10 bases and 3 bases, there was a span of 15 bases. The CDR3 sequence is 14 residues long. Original analysis: Estimation of nucleated cell counts relied on the amplification of reference gene primers. Method: immunoSEQ multiplex PCR; TCRdb's copy keeps in-frame clones and lacks some. Clonal size and the V and J genes are those of that table, whereas D and trimming came from the DNA. The sample holds about 120,000 clones; roughly 90% are singletons and the top ten take approximately 1.2%.

This receptor was identified in a woman aged 80 or over with acute or convalescent COVID-19. This chain uses TRBV6-5 with TRBJ1-4; no definite D call. Sequencing was performed on peripheral blood. As DNA, the CDR3 is TGTGCCACTTCCCGGGGTATTTCTAATGAAAAACTGTTTTTT. The encoded protein is CATSRGISNEKLFF.